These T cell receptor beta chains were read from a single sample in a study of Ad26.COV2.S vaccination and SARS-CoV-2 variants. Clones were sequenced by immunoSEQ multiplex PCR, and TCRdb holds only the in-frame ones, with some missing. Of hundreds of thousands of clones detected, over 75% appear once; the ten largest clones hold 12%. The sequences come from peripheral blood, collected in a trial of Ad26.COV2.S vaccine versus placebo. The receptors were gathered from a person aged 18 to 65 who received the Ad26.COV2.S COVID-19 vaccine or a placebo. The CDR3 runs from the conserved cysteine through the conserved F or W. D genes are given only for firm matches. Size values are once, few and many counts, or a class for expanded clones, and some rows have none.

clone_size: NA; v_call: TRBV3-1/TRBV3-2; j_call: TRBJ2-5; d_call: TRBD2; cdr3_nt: TGTGCCAGCCCGGGGGGGACTAAGGAGACCCAGTACTTC; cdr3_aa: CASPGGTKETQYF
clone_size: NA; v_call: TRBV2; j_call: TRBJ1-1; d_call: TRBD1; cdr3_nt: TGTGCCAGCAGGGGGGACAGGGTTACTGAAGCTTTCTTT; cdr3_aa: CASRGDRVTEAFF
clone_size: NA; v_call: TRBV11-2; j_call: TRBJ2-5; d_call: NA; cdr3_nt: TGTGCCAGCAGCTTAGAACTACTCCAAGAGACCCAGTACTTC; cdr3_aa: CASSLELLQETQYF
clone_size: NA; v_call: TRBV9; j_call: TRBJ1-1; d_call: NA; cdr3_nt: TGTGCCAGCAGCGTAAGGTTTGGGGGTAAAGCTTTCTTT; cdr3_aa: CASSVRFGGKAFF
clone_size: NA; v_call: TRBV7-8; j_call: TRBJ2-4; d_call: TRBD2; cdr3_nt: TGTGCCAGCAGCTTAAGTGGGAGGGCGGCCAAAAACATTCAGTACTTC; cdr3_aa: CASSLSGRAAKNIQYF
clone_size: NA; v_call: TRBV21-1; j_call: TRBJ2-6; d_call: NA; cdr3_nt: TGTGCCAGCAGCGCCCGGGACAGGGGACTATCTGGGGCCAACGTCCTGACTTTC; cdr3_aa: CASSARDRGLSGANVLTF
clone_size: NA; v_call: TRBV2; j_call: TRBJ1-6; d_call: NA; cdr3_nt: TGTGCCAGCAGTGAAGGATTCATCTCCTATAATTCACCCCTCCACTTT; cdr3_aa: CASSEGFISYNSPLHF
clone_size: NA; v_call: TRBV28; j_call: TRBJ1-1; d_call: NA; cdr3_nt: TGTGCCAGCAGTCTAAAACCTCGTCTCGGAGCTTTCTTT; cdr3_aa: CASSLKPRLGAFF
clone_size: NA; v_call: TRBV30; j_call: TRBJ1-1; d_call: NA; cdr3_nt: TGTGCCTGGAGTCCCAGGGTGAGCACTGAAGCTTTCTTT; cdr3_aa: CAWSPRVSTEAFF
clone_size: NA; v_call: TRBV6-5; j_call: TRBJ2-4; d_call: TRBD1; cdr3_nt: TGTGCCAGCAGAACAACAGGGGCGGCCAAAAACATTCAGTACTTC; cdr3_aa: CASRTTGAAKNIQYF
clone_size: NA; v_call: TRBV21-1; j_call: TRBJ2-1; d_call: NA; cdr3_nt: TGTGCCAGCAGCAAAGGGACTAGCTCCTACAATGAGCAGTTCTTC; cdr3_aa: CASSKGTSSYNEQFF
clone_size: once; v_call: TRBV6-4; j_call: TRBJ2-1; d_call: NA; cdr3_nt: TGTGCCAGCAGTCGGATAGGTAGCAATGAGCAGTTCTTC; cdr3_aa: CASSRIGSNEQFF
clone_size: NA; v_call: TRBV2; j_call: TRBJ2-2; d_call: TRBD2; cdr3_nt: TGTGCCAGCAGTGGTCTAGCGGCCACCGGGGAGCTGTTTTTT; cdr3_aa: CASSGLAATGELFF
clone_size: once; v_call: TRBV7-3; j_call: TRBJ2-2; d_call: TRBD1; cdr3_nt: TGTGCCAGCAGCTATGGGACAGCTACGTCGGGGGAGCTGTTTTTT; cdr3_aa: CASSYGTATSGELFF
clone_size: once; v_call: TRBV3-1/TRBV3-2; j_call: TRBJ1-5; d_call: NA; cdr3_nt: TGTGCCAGCAGCCAAGGACAGAATCAGCCCCAGCATTTT; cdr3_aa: CASSQGQNQPQHF
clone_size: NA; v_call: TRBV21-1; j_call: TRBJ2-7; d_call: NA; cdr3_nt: TGTGCCAGCAGCACGCCGGGACAGGGGGCTCTCGGGCACGAGCAGTACTTC; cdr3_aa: CASSTPGQGALGHEQYF
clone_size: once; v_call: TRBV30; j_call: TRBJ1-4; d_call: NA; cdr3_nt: TGTGCCTGGAGTGTATTGGGGCAGCCTGCAACTAATGAAAAACTGTTTTTT; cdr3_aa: CAWSVLGQPATNEKLFF
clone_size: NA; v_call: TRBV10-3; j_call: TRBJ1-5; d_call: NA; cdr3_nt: TGTGCCATCAGTGAAGGCAGTCCGGCGGGGCCCCAGCATTTT; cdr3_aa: CAISEGSPAGPQHF
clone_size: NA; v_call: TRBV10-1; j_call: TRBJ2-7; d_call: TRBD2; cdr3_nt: TGCGCCAGCATACCTCGGACTAGCGGGTCGTACGAGCAGTACTTC; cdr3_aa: CASIPRTSGSYEQYF
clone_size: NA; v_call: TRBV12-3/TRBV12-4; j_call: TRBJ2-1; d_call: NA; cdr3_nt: TGTGCCAGCAGTTTAGTAGGGGCTGAGCAGTTCTTC; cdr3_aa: CASSLVGAEQFF
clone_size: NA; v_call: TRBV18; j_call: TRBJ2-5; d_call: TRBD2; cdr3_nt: TGTGCCAGCTCACCACGTCTAGCGGGGGAAGAGACCCAGTACTTC; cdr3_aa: CASSPRLAGEETQYF
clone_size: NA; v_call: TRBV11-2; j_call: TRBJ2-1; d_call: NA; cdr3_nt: TGTGCCAGCAGCTTTAACAAGGGCAGGGCGTACAATGAGCAGTTCTTC; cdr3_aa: CASSFNKGRAYNEQFF
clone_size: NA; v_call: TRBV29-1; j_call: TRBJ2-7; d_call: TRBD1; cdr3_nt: TGCAGCGTTGAATCGGGGACAGGGGTGGGCGAGCAGTACTTC; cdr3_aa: CSVESGTGVGEQYF
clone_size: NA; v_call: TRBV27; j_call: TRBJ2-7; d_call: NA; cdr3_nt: TGTGCCAGCAGTTTGCGAGGGGCCTACGAGCAGTACTTC; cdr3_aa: CASSLRGAYEQYF
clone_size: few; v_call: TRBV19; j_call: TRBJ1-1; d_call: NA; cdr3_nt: TGTGCCAGTAGTATAGATCCGGAACAGGTGAACACTGAAGCTTTCTTT; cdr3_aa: CASSIDPEQVNTEAFF
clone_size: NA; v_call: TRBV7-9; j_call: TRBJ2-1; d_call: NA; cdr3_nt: TGTGCCAGCACCCGCGTGGGGCATGAGCAGTTCTTC; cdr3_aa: CASTRVGHEQFF
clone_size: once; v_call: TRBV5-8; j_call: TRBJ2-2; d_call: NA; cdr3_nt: TGTGCCAGCAGCGCCATCCGGGTCCTTACCGGGGAGCTGTTTTTT; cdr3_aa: CASSAIRVLTGELFF